This T cell receptor (beta chain) was identified in a study of Ad26.COV2.S vaccination and SARS-CoV-2 variants. Study as a whole: Once or twice, 56 days apart, Ad26.COV2.S was delivered intramuscularly.

Regarding this clone: What it recognizes is unknown.

Profiling relied on immunoSEQ multiplex PCR, and the TCRdb table lists in-frame clones only, not all of them. The data hold about 250,000 clones, with approximately 90% observed a single time. This CDR3 comprises 16 residues. The V end was cut by 1 base, the J end by 7 bases, with 16 bases between. Germline V gives CDR1 LGHNA, CDR2 YSLEER. Treatment given: around 19 received Ad26.COV2.S at low or high dose, single or two shots; 5 received placebo; per-sample allocation not given. Each sample was drawn 63 days after the first injection (of vaccine or placebo). An Ad26 vector that expressed Wuhan-strain SARS-CoV-2 spike constituted the vaccine. Notes on the study in general: People who got the vaccine or the placebo had similar non-spike TCR breadth.

This receptor was identified in a person between 18 and 60 years old who received the Ad26.COV2.S COVID-19 vaccine or a placebo. The material was peripheral blood, obtained in a trial of Ad26.COV2.S vaccine versus placebo. This rearrangement joins TRBV4-3 to TRBJ2-2; D is perhaps TRBD1 (5 bases). The CDR3 nucleotides read TGCGCCAGCAGCCAAGGGGCAGGGCCATCCTACGGGGAGCTGTTTTTT. It is translated as CASSQGAGPSYGELFF.